This entry concerns a single T cell receptor (beta chain). The data belong to a study of Graves' ophthalmopathy and Graves' hyperthyroidism. Amplification of TCR beta CDR3 regions used RNA transcripts. RT-PCR in the first round used HTBI primers; a second-round multiplex PCR followed. TCRdb fed the multiplex PCR reads into MiXCR, producing one record per CDR3 protein. The table includes 600,000 to 700,000 distinct CDR3 sequences, over 40% detected once. Between the trimmed V and J ends, which lost 10 bases and 2 bases, there was a span of 14 bases. The CDR3 contains 13 residues. Germline V gives CDR1 SGHTA, CDR2 FQGNSA.

Sequences were obtained from peripheral blood. The rearrangement links TRBV7-2 to TRBJ2-5; no clear D gene. The TCR was taken from an adult man with Graves' ophthalmopathy. This chain's CDR3 is CAITSRVQETQYF. The CDR3 nucleotides read TGTGCCATCACCAGTCGGGTTCAAGAGACCCAGTACTTC.